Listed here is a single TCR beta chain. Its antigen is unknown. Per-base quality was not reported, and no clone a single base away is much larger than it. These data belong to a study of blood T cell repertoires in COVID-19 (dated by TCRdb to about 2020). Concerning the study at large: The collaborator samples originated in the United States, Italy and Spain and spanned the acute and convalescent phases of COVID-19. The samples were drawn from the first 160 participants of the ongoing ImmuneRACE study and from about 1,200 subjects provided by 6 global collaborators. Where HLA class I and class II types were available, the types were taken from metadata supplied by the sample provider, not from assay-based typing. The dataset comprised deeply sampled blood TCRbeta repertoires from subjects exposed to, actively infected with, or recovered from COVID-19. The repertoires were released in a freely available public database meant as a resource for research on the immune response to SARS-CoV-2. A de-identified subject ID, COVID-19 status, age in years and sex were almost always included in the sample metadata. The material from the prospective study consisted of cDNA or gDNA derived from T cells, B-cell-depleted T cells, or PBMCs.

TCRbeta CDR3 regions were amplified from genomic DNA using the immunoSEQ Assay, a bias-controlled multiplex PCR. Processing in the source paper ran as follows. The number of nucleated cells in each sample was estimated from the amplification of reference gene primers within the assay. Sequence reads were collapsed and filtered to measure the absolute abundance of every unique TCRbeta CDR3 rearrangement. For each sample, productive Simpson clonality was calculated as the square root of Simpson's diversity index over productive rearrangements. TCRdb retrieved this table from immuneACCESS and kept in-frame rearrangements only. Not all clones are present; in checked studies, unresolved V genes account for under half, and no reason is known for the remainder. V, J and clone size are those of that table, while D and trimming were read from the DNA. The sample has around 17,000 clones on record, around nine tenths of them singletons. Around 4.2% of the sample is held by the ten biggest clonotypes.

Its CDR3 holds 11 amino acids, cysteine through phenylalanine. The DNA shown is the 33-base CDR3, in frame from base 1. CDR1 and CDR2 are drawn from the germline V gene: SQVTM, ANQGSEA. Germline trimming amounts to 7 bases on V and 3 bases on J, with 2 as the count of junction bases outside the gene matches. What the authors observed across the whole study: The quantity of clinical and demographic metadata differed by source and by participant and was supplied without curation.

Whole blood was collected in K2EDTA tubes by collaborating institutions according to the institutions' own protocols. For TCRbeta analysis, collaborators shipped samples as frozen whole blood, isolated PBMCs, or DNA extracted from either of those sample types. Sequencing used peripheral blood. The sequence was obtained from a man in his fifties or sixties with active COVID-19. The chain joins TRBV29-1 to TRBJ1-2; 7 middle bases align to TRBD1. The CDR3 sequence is CSDGQDYGYTF. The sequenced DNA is TGCAGCGACGGACAGGACTATGGCTACACCTTC.